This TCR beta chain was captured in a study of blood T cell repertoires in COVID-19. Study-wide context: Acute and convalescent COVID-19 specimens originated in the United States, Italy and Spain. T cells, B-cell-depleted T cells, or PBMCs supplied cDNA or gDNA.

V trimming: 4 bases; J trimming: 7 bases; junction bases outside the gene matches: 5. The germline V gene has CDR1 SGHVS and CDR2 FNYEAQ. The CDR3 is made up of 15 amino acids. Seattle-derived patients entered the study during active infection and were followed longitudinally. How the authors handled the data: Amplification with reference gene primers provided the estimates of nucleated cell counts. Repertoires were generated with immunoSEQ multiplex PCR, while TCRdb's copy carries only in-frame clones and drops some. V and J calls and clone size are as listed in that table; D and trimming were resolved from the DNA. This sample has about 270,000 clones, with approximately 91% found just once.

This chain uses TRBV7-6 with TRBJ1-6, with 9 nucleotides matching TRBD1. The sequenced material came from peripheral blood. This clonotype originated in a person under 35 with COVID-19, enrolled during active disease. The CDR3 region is CASSSGQGGNSPLHF. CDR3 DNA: TGTGCCAGCAGCTCGGGACAGGGTGGGAATTCACCCCTCCACTTT.